This TCR beta chain stems from a study of T cells in Graves' hyperthyroidism and ophthalmopathy. It was uncontrolled infection, other autoimmune disease, pregnancy or lactation that excluded patients. Blood from later-ophthalmopathy patients was taken at first hyperthyroidism diagnosis. Researchers amplified the TCR beta CDR3 regions from RNA transcripts. The HTBI primer set drove a first-round RT-PCR of the TCR CDR3. In TCRdb, the multiplex PCR reads were re-called with MiXCR into one record per CDR3 protein. The data contain about 290,000 distinct CDR3 sequences, 13% of them seen just once; the ten biggest clones take up 6.5% to 10%. This clonotype appeared many times. The antigen is undetermined. General study findings and limits: Blood samples included most of the expanded thyroid clonotypes exceeding 0.001. In the analysis, a 13 V-J model separated ophthalmopathy from stable hyperthyroidism.

The CDR3 has 18 amino acids. V was shortened by 1 base and J by 4 bases, with 20 bases between the two germline ends. Germline V gene sequence: CDR1 LGHDT, CDR2 YNNKEL (reference sequence). The rearrangement joins TRBV3-1 to TRBJ1-5, with D possibly TRBD1 on 6 matching bases. Sequenced: blood. This TCR came from a woman aged 25-40 years with Graves' hyperthyroidism that later progressed to Graves' ophthalmopathy. CDR3 DNA sequence: TGTGCCAGCAGCCAAGGCCCATTAAGGGGGTCGGAGAATCAGCCCCAGCATTTT. It is translated as CASSQGPLRGSENQPQHF. Filled out from reference TRBV3-1 and TRBJ1-5, the complete variable domain reads DTAVSQTPKYLVTQMGNDKSIKCEQNLGHDTMYWYKQDSKKFLKIMFSYNNKELIINETVPNRFSPKSPDKAHLNLHINSLELGDSAVYFCASSQGPLRGSENQPQHFGDGTRLSIL.